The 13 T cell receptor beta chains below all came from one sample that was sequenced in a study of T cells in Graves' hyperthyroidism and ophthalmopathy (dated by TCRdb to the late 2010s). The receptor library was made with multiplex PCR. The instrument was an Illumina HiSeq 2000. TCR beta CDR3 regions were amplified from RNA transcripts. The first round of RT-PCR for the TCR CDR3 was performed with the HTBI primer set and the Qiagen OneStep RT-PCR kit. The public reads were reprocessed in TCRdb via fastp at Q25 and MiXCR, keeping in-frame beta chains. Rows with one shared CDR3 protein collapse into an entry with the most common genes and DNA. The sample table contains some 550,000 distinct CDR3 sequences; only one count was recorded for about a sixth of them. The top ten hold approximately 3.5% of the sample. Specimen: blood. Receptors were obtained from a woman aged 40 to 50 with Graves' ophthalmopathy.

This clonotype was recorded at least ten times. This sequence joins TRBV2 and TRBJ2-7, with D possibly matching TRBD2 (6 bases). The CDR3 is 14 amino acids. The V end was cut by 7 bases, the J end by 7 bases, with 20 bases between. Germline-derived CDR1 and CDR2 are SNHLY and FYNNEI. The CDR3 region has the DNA TGTGCCAGCATGTTTCCGGGACTTTCCGGAGAGCAGTACTTC. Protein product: CASMFPGLSGEQYF.

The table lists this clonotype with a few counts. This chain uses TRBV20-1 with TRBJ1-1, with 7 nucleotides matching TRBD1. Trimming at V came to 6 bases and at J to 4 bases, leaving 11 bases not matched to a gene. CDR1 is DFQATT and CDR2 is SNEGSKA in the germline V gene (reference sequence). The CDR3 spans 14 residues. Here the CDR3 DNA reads TGCAGTGCACCCGACAGGGCGGGGGGCACTGAAGCTTTCTTT. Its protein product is CSAPDRAGGTEAFF.

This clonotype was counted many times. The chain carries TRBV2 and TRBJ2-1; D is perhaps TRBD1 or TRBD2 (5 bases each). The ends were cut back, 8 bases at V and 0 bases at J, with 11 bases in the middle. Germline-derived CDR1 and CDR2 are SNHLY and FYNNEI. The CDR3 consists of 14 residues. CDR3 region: CASPGPSSYNEQFF. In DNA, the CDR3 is TGTGCCAGCCCGGGACCCAGCTCCTACAATGAGCAGTTCTTC. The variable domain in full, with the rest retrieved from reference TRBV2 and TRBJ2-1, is EPEVTQTPSHQVTQMGQEVILRCVPISNHLYFYWYRQILGQKVEFLVSFYNNEISEKSEIFDDQFSVERPDGSNFTLKIRSTKLEDSAMYFCASPGPSSYNEQFFGPGTRLTVL.

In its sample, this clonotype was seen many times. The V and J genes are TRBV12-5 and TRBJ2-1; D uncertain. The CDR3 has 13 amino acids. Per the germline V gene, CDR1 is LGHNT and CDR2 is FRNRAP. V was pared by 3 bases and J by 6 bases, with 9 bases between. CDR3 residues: CASGLGIFNEQFF. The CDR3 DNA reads TGTGCTAGTGGTTTAGGGATATTCAATGAGCAGTTCTTC.

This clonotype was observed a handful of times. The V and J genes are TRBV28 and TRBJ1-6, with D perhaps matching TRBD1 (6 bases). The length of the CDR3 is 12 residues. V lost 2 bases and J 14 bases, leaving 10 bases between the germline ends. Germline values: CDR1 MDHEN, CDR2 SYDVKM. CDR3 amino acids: CASSLQGLALHF. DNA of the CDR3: TGTGCCAGCAGTTTACAGGGGTTGGCCCTCCACTTT. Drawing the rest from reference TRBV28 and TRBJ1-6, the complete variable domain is DVKVTQSSRYLVKRTGEKVFLECVQDMDHENMFWYRQDPGLGLRLIYFSYDVKMKEKGDIPEGYSVSREKKERFSLILESASTNQTSMYLCASSLQGLALHFGNGTRLTVT.

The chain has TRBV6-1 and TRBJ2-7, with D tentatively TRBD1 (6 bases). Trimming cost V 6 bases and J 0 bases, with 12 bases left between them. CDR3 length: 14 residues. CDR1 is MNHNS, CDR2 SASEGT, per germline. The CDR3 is CASRSRDNSYEQYF. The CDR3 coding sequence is TGTGCCAGCAGGTCCCGGGACAACTCCTACGAGCAGTACTTC.

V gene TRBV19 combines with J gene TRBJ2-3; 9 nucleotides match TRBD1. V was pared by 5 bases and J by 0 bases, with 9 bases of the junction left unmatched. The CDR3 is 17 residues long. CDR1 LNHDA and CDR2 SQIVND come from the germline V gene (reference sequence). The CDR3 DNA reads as TGTGCCAGTAGTGTACACCTGGGACAGGGCAGCACAGATACGCAGTATTTT. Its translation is CASSVHLGQGSTDTQYF.

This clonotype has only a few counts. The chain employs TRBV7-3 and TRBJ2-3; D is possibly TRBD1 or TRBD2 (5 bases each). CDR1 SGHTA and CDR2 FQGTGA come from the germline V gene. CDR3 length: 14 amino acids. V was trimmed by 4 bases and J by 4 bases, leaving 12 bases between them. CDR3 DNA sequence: TGTGCCAGCAGCTCTGGGGGAGTGGCAGATACGCAGTATTTT. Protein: CASSSGGVADTQYF.

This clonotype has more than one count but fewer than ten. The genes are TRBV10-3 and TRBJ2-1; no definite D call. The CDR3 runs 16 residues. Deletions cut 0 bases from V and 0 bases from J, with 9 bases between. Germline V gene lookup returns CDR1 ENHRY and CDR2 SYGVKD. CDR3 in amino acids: CAISESADSSYNEQFF. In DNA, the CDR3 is TGTGCCATCAGTGAGTCGGCGGATAGCTCCTACAATGAGCAGTTCTTC.

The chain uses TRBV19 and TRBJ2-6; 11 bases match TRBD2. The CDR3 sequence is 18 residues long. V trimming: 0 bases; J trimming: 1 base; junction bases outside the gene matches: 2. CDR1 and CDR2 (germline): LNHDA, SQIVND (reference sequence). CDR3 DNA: TGTGCCAGTAGTATAGAGGCTAGCGGGAGGTCTGGGGCCAACGTCCTGACTTTC. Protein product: CASSIEASGRSGANVLTF.

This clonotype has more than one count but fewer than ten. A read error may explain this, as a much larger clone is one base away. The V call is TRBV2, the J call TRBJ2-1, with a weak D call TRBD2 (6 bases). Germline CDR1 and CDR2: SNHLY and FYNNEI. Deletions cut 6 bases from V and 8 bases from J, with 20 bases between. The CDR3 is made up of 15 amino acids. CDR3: CASSVDGRGFYEQFF. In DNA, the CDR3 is TGTGCCAGCAGCGTCGACGGGAGAGGGTTCTATGAGCAGTTCTTC. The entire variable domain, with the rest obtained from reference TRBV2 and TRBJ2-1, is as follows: EPEVTQTPSHQVTQMGQEVILRCVPISNHLYFYWYRQILGQKVEFLVSFYNNEISEKSEIFDDQFSVERPDGSNFTLKIRSTKLEDSAMYFCASSVDGRGFYEQFFGPGTRLTVL.

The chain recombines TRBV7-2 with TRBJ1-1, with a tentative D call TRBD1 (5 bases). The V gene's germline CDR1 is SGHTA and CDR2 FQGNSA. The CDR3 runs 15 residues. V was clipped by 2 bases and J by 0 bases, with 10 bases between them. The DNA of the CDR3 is TGTGCCAGCAGCTTATTAGGGGCGGTGAACACTGAAGCTTTCTTT. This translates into CASSLLGAVNTEAFF.

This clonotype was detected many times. CDR3 sequence: CASSDGTDYGYTF. CDR3 coding DNA: TGTGCCAGCAGTGACGGGACAGACTATGGCTACACCTTC. V and J are TRBV28 and TRBJ1-2; 7 bases align to TRBD1. CDR1 is MDHEN and CDR2 is SYDVKM in the germline V gene. J was trimmed by 3 bases and V by 5 bases; bases with no gene match: 3. This CDR3 contains 13 residues.